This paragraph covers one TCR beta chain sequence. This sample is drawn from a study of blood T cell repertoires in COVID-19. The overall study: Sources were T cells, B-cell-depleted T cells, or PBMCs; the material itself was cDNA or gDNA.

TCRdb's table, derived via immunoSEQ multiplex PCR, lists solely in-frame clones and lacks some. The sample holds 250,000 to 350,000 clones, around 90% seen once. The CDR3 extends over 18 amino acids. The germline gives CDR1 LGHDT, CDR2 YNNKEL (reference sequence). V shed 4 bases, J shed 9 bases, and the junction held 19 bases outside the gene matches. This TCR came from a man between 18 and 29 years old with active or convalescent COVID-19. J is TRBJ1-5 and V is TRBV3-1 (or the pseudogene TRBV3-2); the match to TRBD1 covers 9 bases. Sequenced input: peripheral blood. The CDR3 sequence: CASSLLHKTGGSLGPQHF. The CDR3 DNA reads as TGTGCCAGCAGCCTCTTACACAAGACAGGGGGGAGTTTGGGGCCCCAGCATTTT.